What follows describes a single T cell receptor (beta chain). Antigen: not known. Germline CDR1 and CDR2: SQVTM and ANQGSEA. This CDR3 contains 14 residues. V was clipped by 4 bases and J by 6 bases, with 18 bases between them. The source of the sample is a study of T cells after yellow fever vaccination. Findings and limits, study-wide: Any FACS-sorted repertoire could hold abundant clonotypes that contaminate it from the bulk population.

One entry per CDR3 protein results from TCRdb running MiXCR on the 5' RACE reads. This sample yields approximately 300,000 distinct CDR3 sequences, of which about 11% are seen a single time; approximately 3% belongs to the top ten. Sequenced material: CD4+ T cells sorted from PBMCs, taken 45 days after the yellow fever booster vaccination. This TCR was recovered from a man aged 18 to 35 who received the YFV17D yellow fever vaccine. The J gene is TRBJ1-1, the V gene TRBV29-1; D call uncertain. This chain's CDR3 is CSVGVVGGISEAFF. CDR3 DNA sequence: TGCAGCGTTGGAGTGGTGGGTGGCATATCTGAAGCTTTCTTT.